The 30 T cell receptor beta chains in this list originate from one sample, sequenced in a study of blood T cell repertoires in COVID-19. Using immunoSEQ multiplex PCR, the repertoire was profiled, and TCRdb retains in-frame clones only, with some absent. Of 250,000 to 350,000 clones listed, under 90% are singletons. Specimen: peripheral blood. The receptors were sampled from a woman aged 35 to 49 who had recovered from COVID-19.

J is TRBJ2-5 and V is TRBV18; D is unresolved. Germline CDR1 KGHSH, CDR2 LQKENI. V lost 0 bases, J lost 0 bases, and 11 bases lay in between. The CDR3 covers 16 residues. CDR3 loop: CASSPPAGWHQETQYF. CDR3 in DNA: TGTGCCAGCTCACCACCGGCAGGCTGGCACCAAGAGACCCAGTACTTC.

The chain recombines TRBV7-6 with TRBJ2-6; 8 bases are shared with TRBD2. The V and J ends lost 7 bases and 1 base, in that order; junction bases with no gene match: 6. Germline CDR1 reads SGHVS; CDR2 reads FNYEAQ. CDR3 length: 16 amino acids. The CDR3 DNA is TGTGCCAGCAACCACGGGGGGGCATCTGGGGCCAACGTCCTGACTTTC. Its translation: CASNHGGASGANVLTF.

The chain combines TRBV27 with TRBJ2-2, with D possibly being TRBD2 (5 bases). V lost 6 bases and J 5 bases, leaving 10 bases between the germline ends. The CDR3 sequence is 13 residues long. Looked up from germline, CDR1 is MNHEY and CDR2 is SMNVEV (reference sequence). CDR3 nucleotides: TGTGCCAGCAGGCGCTCGGGGACCGGGGAGCTGTTTTTT. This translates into CASRRSGTGELFF.

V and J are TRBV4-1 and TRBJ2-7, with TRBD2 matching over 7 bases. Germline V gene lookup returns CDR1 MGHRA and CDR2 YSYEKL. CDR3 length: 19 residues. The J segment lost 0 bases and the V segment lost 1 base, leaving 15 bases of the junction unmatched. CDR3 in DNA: TGCGCCAGCAGCCAAGGACCGGTACGGTTTGGCGGGAGCTCCTACGAGCAGTACTTC. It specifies CASSQGPVRFGGSSYEQYF.

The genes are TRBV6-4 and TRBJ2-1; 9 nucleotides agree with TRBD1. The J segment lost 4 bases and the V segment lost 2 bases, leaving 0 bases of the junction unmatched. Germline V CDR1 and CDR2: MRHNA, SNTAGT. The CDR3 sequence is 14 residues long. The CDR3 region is CASSDGTGYNEQFF. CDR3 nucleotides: TGTGCCAGCAGTGACGGGACAGGGTACAATGAGCAGTTCTTC.

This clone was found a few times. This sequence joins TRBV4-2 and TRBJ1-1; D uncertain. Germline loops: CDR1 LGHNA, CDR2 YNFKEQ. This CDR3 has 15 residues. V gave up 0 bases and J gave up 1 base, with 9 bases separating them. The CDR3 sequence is CASSQETTENTEAFF. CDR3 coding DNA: TGTGCCAGCAGCCAAGAGACTACGGAGAACACTGAAGCTTTCTTT.

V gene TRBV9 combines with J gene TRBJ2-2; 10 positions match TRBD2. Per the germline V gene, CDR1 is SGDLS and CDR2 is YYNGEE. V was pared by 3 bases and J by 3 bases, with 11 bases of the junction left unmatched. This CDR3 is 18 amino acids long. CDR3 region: CASSARRGTSDDTGELFF. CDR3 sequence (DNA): TGTGCCAGCAGCGCTCGGAGGGGGACTAGCGATGACACCGGGGAGCTGTTTTTT. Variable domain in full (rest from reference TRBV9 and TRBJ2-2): DSGVTQTPKHLITATGQRVTLRCSPRSGDLSVYWYQQSLDQGLQFLIQYYNGEERAKGNILERFSAQQFPDLHSELNLSSLELGDSALYFCASSARRGTSDDTGELFFGEGSRLTVL.

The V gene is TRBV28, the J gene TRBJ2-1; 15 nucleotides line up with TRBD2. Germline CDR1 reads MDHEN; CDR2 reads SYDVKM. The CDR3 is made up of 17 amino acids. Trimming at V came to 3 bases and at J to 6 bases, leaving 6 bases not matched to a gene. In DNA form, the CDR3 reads TGTGCCAGCAGTTTGGGACTAGCGGGAGGCTGGGGCAATGAGCAGTTCTTC. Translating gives CASSLGLAGGWGNEQFF.

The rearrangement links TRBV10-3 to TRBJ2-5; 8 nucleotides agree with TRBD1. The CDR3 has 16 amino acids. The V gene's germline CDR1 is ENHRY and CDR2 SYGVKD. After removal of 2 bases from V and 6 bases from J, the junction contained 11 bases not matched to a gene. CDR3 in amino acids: CAISEVQGGREQTQYF. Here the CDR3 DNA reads TGTGCCATCAGTGAGGTACAGGGGGGTCGGGAACAGACCCAGTACTTC.

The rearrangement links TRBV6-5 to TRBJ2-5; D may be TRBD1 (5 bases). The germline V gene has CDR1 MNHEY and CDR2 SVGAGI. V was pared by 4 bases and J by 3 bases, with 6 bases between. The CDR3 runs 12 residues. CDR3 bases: TGTGCCAGCAGTTCGACAGAAGAGACCCAGTACTTC. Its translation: CASSSTEETQYF.

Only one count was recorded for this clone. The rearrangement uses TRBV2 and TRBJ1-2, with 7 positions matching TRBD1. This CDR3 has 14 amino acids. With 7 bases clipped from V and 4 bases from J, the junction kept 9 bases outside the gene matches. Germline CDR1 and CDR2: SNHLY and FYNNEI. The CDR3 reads CASTQPGGFYGYTF. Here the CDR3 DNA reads TGTGCCAGCACCCAACCAGGGGGGTTCTATGGCTACACCTTC.

DNA for the CDR3: TGTGCCAGCGGCGTAGCGGGATCCTACAATGAGCAGTTCTTC. This gives the protein CASGVAGSYNEQFF. V gene TRBV6-5 combines with J gene TRBJ2-1; 8 nucleotides match TRBD2. V lost 8 bases, J lost 1 base, and 4 bases stayed unmatched. Germline V gives CDR1 MNHEY, CDR2 SVGAGI. The CDR3 totals 14 residues.

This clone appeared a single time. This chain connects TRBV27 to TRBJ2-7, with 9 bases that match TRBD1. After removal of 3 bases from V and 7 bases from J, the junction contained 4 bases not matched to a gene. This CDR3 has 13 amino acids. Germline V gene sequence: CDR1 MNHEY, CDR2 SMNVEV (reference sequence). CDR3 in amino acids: CASSFTDRGEQYF. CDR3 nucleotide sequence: TGTGCCAGCAGTTTTACGGACAGGGGTGAGCAGTACTTC.

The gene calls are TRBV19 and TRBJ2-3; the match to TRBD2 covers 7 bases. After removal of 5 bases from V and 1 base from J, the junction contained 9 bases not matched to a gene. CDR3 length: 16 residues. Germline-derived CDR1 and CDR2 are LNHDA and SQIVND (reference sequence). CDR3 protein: CASSDGTGGRTDTQYF. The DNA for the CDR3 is TGTGCCAGTAGTGACGGTACGGGAGGCCGCACAGATACGCAGTATTTT.

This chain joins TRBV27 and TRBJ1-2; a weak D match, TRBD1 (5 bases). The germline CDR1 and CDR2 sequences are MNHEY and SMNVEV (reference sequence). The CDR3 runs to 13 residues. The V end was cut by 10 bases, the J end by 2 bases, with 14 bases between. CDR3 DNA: TGTGCCACCTGGGGCAGCCGGAACTATGGCTACACCTTC. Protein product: CATWGSRNYGYTF.

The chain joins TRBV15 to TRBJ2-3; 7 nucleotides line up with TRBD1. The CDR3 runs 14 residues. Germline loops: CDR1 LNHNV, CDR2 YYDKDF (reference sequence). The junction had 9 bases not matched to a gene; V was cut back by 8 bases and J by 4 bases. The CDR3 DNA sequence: TGTGCCACCGGCCAGAGACAGGGCCCAGATACGCAGTATTTT. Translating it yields CATGQRQGPDTQYF.

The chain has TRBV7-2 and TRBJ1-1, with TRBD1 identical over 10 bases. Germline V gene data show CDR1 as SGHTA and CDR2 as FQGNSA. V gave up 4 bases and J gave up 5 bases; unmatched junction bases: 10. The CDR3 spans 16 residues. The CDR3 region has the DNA TGTGCCAGCAGCTACATCGGGACAGGGGCAGGTACTGAAGCTTTCTTT. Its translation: CASSYIGTGAGTEAFF.

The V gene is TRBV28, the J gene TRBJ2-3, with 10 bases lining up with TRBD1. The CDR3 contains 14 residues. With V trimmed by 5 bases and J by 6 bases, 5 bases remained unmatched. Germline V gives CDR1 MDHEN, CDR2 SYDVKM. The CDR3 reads CASSPGQGVDTQYF. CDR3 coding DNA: TGTGCCAGCAGTCCTGGACAGGGGGTCGATACGCAGTATTTT.

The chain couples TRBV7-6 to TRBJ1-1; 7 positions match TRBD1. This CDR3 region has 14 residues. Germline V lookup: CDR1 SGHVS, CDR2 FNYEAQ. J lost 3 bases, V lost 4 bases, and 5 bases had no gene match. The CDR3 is CASSSTGADTEAFF. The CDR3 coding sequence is TGTGCCAGCAGCTCTACAGGGGCCGACACTGAAGCTTTCTTT.

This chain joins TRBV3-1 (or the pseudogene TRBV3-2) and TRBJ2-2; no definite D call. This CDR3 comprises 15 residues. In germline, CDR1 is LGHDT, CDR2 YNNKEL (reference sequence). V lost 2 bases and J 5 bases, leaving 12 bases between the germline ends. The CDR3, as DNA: TGTGCCAGCAGCCAACAATTGCAGTCGACCGGGGAGCTGTTTTTT. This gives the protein CASSQQLQSTGELFF.

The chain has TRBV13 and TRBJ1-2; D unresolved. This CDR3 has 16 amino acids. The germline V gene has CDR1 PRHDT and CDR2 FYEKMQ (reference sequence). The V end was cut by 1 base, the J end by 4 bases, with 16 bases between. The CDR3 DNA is TGTGCCAGCAGCTTAGCAGTGGCCCGGAGGCCCTATGGCTACACCTTC. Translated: CASSLAVARRPYGYTF.

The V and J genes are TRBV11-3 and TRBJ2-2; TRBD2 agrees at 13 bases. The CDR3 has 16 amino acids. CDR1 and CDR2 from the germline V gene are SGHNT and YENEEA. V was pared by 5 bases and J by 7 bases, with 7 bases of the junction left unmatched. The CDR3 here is CASSLGLAGADGELFF. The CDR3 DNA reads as TGTGCCAGCAGCCTAGGACTAGCGGGAGCTGACGGGGAGCTGTTTTTT.

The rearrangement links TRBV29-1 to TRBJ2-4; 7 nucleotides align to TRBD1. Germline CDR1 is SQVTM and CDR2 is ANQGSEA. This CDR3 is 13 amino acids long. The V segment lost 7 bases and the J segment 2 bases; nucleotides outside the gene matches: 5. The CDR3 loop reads CSALTGTKNIQYF. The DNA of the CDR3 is TGCAGCGCTCTGACAGGGACCAAAAACATTCAGTACTTC.

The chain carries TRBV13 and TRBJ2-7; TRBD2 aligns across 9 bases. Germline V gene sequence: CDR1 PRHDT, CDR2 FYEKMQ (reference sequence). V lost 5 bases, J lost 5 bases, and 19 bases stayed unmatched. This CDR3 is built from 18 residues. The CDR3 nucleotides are TGTGCCAGCAGCAAAGACCGAAAGGGCGGGAGGGCTCAGAACGAGCAGTACTTC. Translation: CASSKDRKGGRAQNEQYF.

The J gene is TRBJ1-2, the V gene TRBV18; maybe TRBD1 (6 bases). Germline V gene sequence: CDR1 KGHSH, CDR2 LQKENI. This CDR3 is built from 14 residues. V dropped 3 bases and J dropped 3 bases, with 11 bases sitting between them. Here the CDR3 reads CASSPSGADYGYTF. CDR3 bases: TGTGCCAGCTCACCGTCAGGGGCGGACTATGGCTACACCTTC.

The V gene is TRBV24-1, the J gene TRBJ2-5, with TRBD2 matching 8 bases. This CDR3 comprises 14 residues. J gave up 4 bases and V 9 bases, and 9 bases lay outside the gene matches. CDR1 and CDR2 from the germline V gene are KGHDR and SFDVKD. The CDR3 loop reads CATRPAGESETQYF. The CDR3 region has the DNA TGTGCCACCCGTCCAGCGGGAGAATCAGAGACCCAGTACTTC.

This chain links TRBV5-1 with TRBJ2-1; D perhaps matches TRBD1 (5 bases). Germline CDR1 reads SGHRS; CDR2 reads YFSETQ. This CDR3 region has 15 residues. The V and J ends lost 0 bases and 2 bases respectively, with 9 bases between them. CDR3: CASSLARAAYNEQFF. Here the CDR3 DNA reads TGCGCCAGCAGCTTGGCCAGGGCCGCCTACAATGAGCAGTTCTTC.

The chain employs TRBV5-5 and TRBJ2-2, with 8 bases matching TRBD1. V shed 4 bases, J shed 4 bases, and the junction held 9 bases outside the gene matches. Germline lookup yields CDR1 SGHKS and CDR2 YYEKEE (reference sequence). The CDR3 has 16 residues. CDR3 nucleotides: TGTGCCAGCAGCGCCTCGACAGGGGTTGGCACCGGGGAGCTGTTTTTT. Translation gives CASSASTGVGTGELFF. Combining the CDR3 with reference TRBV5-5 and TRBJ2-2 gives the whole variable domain DAGVTQSPTHLIKTRGQQVTLRCSPISGHKSVSWYQQVLGQGPQFIFQYYEKEERGRGNFPDRFSARQFPNYSSELNVNALLLGDSALYLCASSASTGVGTGELFFGEGSRLTVL.

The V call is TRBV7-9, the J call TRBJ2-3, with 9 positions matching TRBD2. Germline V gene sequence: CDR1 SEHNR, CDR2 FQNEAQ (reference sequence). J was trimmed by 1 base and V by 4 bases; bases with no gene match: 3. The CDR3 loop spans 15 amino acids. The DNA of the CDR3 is TGTGCCAGCAGCTGGGGACTAGCTGGCACAGATACGCAGTATTTT. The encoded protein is CASSWGLAGTDTQYF.

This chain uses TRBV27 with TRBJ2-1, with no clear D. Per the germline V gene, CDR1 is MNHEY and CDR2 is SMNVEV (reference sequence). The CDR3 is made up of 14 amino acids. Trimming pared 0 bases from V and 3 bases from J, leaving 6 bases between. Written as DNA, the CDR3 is TGTGCCAGCAGTTTATCGGGCAACTACAATGAGCAGTTCTTC. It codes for CASSLSGNYNEQFF.